The 8 T cell receptor beta chains given below trace back to one sample, sequenced in a study of shared clonotypes between healthy human individuals. This table comes from immunoSEQ multiplex PCR, and its TCRdb copy is limited to in-frame clones, with some not included. The sample gives approximately 2.1 million clones, 80% to 95% of which show up once; 0.39% is in the top ten. Sequenced input: naive CD4+ T cells from PBMCs. Subset: CD45RA+ positively selected. The receptors here all came from a man aged 18 to 29 in good health. Some clones in this sample may be carry-over from other donors' samples.

The chain recombines TRBV18 with TRBJ1-1; no clear D. Germline loops: CDR1 KGHSH, CDR2 LQKENI. V dropped 2 bases and J dropped 10 bases, with 20 bases sitting between them. The CDR3 spans 15 residues. Here the CDR3 reads CASSPRSGSVDGAFF. The CDR3 DNA sequence: TGTGCCAGCTCACCAAGGAGCGGCTCAGTGGACGGAGCTTTCTTT.

The rearrangement joins TRBV7-2 to TRBJ1-2; the D is unclear. Germline loops: CDR1 SGHTA, CDR2 FQGNSA. This CDR3 is built from 13 residues. V gave up 3 bases and J gave up 5 bases, with 10 bases separating them. The CDR3 bases are TGTGCCAGCAGCTTCGACGGGCTTTATGGCTACACCTTC. This sequence encodes CASSFDGLYGYTF. Complete variable domain (other parts from reference TRBV7-2 and TRBJ1-2): GAGVSQSPSNKVTEKGKDVELRCDPISGHTALYWYRQSLGQGLEFLIYFQGNSAPDKSGLPSDRFSAERTGGSVSTLTIQRTQQEDSAVYLCASSFDGLYGYTFGSGTRLTVV.

The CDR3 nucleotides read TGCAGCGTTGATTCATACAGGGCCACCGGGGAGCTGTTTTTT. It is translated as CSVDSYRATGELFF. The rearrangement links TRBV29-1 to TRBJ2-2, with D possibly matching TRBD1 (6 bases). The CDR3 totals 14 residues. V dropped 3 bases and J dropped 4 bases, with 12 bases sitting between them. Germline V gives CDR1 SQVTM, CDR2 ANQGSEA.

The gene calls are TRBV2 and TRBJ1-2; D possibly corresponds to TRBD1 (6 bases). The germline CDR1 and CDR2 sequences are SNHLY and FYNNEI. Between the trimmed V and J ends, which lost 5 bases and 0 bases, there was a span of 16 bases. The CDR3 is 16 residues long. CDR3 protein: CASSSPGQPANYGYTF. The CDR3 coding sequence is TGTGCCAGCAGTTCACCGGGACAACCAGCTAACTATGGCTACACCTTC.

V gene TRBV6-6 combines with J gene TRBJ2-2; D gene unclear. Between the trimmed V and J ends, which lost 0 bases and 7 bases, there was a span of 9 bases. Germline V lookup: CDR1 MNHNY, CDR2 SVGAGI (reference sequence). The CDR3 loop spans 14 amino acids. DNA of the CDR3: TGTGCCAGCAGTTACTCGATGCCGAGCGGGGAGCTGTTTTTT. Translated, it gives CASSYSMPSGELFF.

Here the CDR3 reads CASSLTPGTSVSETQYF. The CDR3 coding sequence is TGTGCCAGCAGCCTGACCCCGGGGACTAGCGTTTCGGAGACCCAGTACTTC. The chain combines TRBV11-1 with TRBJ2-5; 10 positions match TRBD2. With V trimmed by 5 bases and J by 5 bases, 14 bases remained unmatched. Germline values: CDR1 SGHAT, CDR2 FQDESV (reference sequence). This CDR3 is built from 17 residues.

This sequence joins TRBV27 and TRBJ2-7, with TRBD1 identical over 7 bases. The CDR3 runs to 13 residues. V lost 9 bases to trimming and J lost 6 bases; unmatched junction nucleotides: 11. Germline CDR1 and CDR2: MNHEY and SMNVEV (reference sequence). CDR3: CASATGTPVEQYF. CDR3 coding DNA: TGTGCCAGTGCGACAGGGACCCCAGTCGAGCAGTACTTC.

CDR3 bases: TGTGCCAGCAGTTGGGGCTTGATGGGGGACACTGAAGCTTTCTTT. As protein: CASSWGLMGDTEAFF. This rearrangement joins TRBV27 to TRBJ1-1; D possibly corresponds to TRBD1 (5 bases). The V end lost 4 bases, the J end lost 3 bases, and 15 bases lay between the germline ends. The CDR3 has 15 amino acids. From germline, CDR1 is MNHEY and CDR2 SMNVEV (reference sequence).